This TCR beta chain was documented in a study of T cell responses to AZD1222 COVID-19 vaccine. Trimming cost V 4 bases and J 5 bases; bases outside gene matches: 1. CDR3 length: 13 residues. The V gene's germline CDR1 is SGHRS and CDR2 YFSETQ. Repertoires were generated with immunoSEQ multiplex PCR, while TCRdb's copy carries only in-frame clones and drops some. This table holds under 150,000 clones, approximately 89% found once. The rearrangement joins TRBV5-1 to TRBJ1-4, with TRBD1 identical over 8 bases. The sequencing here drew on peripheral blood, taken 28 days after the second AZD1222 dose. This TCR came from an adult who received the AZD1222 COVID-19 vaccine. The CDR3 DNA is TGCGCCAGCAGCACAGGGGGAAATGAAAAACTGTTTTTT. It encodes CASSTGGNEKLFF. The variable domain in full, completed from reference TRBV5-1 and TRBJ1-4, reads KAGVTQTPRYLIKTRGQQVTLSCSPISGHRSVSWYQQTPGQGLQFLFEYFSETQRNKGNFPGRFSGRQFSNSRSEMNVSTLELGDSALYLCASSTGGNEKLFFGSGTQLSVL.